The clone carrying this T cell receptor beta chain was detected a few times. The antigen is undetermined. TCRdb passed the 5' RACE reads through MiXCR, listing each CDR3 protein once. Among a few hundred thousand distinct CDR3 sequences listed, around 4% were seen once. These data belong to a study of T cells after yellow fever vaccination. On the study more broadly: Any fraction with a low cell number was prepared using SMART-Seq v4 Ultra Low Input.

Losses at the gene ends were 4 bases for V and 3 bases for J; bases not matched to a gene: 6. The germline gives CDR1 SGHRS, CDR2 YFSETQ. CDR3 length equals 15 residues. The study, taken as a whole, reports: At under 98% for CD4 and almost 90% for CD8, most primary-vaccination clones showed up again after the booster.

The sequences come from PBMCs, collected on the day of the yellow fever booster vaccination. The TCR originated in a man aged 18-30 years who received the YFV17D yellow fever vaccine. The chain has TRBV5-1 and TRBJ2-5; 10 bases are shared with TRBD1. As DNA, the CDR3 is TGCGCCAGCAGCCGTCCCGGGACAGGGGAAGAGACCCAGTACTTC. It encodes CASSRPGTGEETQYF.